Presented here are 16 T cell receptor beta chains from one specimen sequenced in a study of T cells in Graves' hyperthyroidism and ophthalmopathy. The TCR beta CDR3 regions underwent amplification using RNA transcripts as the source. In the first-round RT-PCR of the TCR CDR3, the HTBI primer set was used. TCRdb itself ran the multiplex PCR reads through MiXCR, one entry per CDR3 protein. The table lists around 340,000 distinct CDR3 sequences, about 18% of them singletons. The sequenced material came from blood. The receptors shown here come from a woman aged 25-40 years with Graves' hyperthyroidism that later progressed to Graves' ophthalmopathy.

This clonotype was observed a handful of times. The chain joins TRBV13 to TRBJ2-2, with unresolved D. V gave up 5 bases and J gave up 4 bases, with 14 bases separating them. The CDR3 contains 15 residues. CDR1 is PRHDT, CDR2 FYEKMQ, per germline (reference sequence). The CDR3 spells CASSPRRVTTGELFF. CDR3 DNA sequence: TGTGCCAGCAGCCCCCGACGGGTCACCACCGGGGAGCTGTTTTTT.

This sequence joins TRBV6-4 and TRBJ2-2; D gene unclear. The CDR3 has 15 residues. The V end lost 8 bases, the J end lost 6 bases, and 19 bases lay between the germline ends. Per the germline V gene, CDR1 is MRHNA and CDR2 is SNTAGT. The CDR3 spells CASSSNWFGAGELFF. Here the CDR3 DNA reads TGTGCCAGCTCCTCTAATTGGTTTGGGGCCGGGGAGCTGTTTTTT.

Ten or more counts support this clonotype. The chain has TRBV5-1 and TRBJ2-1; D is uncertain. Per the germline V gene, CDR1 is SGHRS and CDR2 is YFSETQ. The CDR3 has 12 amino acids. V was trimmed by 5 bases and J by 10 bases, leaving 13 bases between them. The CDR3 DNA is TGCGCCAGCAGGAATGACATCAAGGAGCAGTTCTTC. It encodes CASRNDIKEQFF.

This clonotype appeared many times. This chain connects TRBV2 to TRBJ2-3; 14 bases line up with TRBD2. Germline V gene data show CDR1 as SNHLY and CDR2 as FYNNEI. CDR3 size: 18 residues. The V and J ends lost 6 bases and 0 bases, in that order; junction bases with no gene match: 8. The CDR3 sequence: CASRGLAGAFSSTDTQYF. In DNA form, the CDR3 reads TGTGCCAGCAGGGGACTAGCGGGGGCTTTTTCTAGCACAGATACGCAGTATTTT.

This clonotype appeared many times. The V and J genes are TRBV25-1 and TRBJ1-1; weak D call: TRBD1 (5 bases). Between the trimmed V and J ends, which lost 4 bases and 2 bases, there was a span of 14 bases. The CDR3 is 15 residues long. Germline values: CDR1 MGHDK, CDR2 SYGVNS. The CDR3: CASSGGGAGNTEAFF. CDR3 coding DNA: TGTGCCAGCAGTGGGGGCGGGGCGGGTAACACTGAAGCTTTCTTT.

Comment on this clonotype: Germline and junction disagree at one end, which may indicate a read error. The rearrangement links TRBV4-2 to TRBJ1-3; possible D gene TRBD1, 5 bases. The CDR3 has 16 residues. The V gene's germline CDR1 is LGHNA and CDR2 YNFKEQ. The CDR3 coding sequence is TGTGCCAGCAGCCAAGGGGGCAGGGCAACTGGAAACACCAGATATTTT. It encodes CASSQGGRATGNTRYF.

This clonotype was seen repeatedly, ten times or more. The chain couples TRBV25-1 to TRBJ2-7; D possibly corresponds to TRBD2 (5 bases). The CDR3 runs to 14 residues. CDR1 and CDR2 from the germline V gene are MGHDK and SYGVNS. V shed 3 bases and J shed 6 bases, with 15 bases lying between them. CDR3 nucleotides: TGTGCCAGCAGTGAGCCGAACTCTCGGGGCGAGCAGTACTTC. This codes for CASSEPNSRGEQYF.

At least ten counts were recorded for this clonotype. This chain links TRBV6-1 with TRBJ2-1, with D maybe TRBD2 (5 bases). The V and J ends lost 8 bases and 0 bases respectively, with 14 bases between them. The CDR3 sequence is 15 residues long. Germline V gene lookup returns CDR1 MNHNS and CDR2 SASEGT. The CDR3 region has the DNA TGTGCCAGCCGTTTGGAGCGGAGCTCCTACAATGAGCAGTTCTTC. Protein product: CASRLERSSYNEQFF.

This clonotype was counted many times. The J gene is TRBJ1-2, the V gene TRBV15, with 9 bases identical to TRBD1. CDR3 size: 16 residues. Germline V CDR1 and CDR2: LNHNV, YYDKDF (reference sequence). The junction had 7 bases not matched to a gene; V was cut back by 3 bases and J by 2 bases. CDR3 sequence (DNA): TGTGCCACCAGCAGGGGGACAGGGATTAACAACTATGGCTACACCTTC. Its translation: CATSRGTGINNYGYTF.

This clonotype has at least ten counts. This rearrangement joins TRBV28 to TRBJ1-1, with D maybe TRBD1 (6 bases). CDR1 and CDR2 from the germline V gene are MDHEN and SYDVKM. The CDR3 has 14 amino acids. V lost 2 bases to trimming and J lost 5 bases, with 12 bases between them. The CDR3 sequence: CASSLGTPRTEAFF. For the CDR3, the DNA is TGTGCCAGCAGTTTAGGGACACCGAGGACTGAAGCTTTCTTT.

This clonotype was counted a single time. This sequence joins TRBV19 and TRBJ1-1; 7 positions match TRBD1. The CDR3 runs to 14 residues. CDR1 is LNHDA and CDR2 is SQIVND in the germline V gene (reference sequence). The V segment lost 7 bases and the J segment 5 bases; nucleotides outside the gene matches: 10. This chain's CDR3 is CASTTNRGQTEAFF. The CDR3 nucleotides are TGTGCCAGTACTACTAACAGGGGACAGACTGAAGCTTTCTTT.

V is TRBV11-3 and J is TRBJ2-2; TRBD2 is a possible D gene (5 bases). Trimming cost V 3 bases and J 4 bases, with 12 bases left between them. Germline CDR1 is SGHNT and CDR2 is YENEEA. The CDR3 sequence is 15 residues long. The CDR3 region has the DNA TGTGCCAGCAGCTTGGAGGTGACTGGCACCGGGGAGCTGTTTTTT. Protein sequence: CASSLEVTGTGELFF. Full variable domain (remainder filled in from reference TRBV11-3 and TRBJ2-2): EAGVVQSPRYKIIEKKQPVAFWCNPISGHNTLYWYLQNLGQGPELLIRYENEEAVDDSQLPKDRFSAERLKGVDSTLKIQPAELGDSAVYLCASSLEVTGTGELFFGEGSRLTVL.

This clonotype was observed many times. V usage is TRBV5-1 and J usage is TRBJ2-3; TRBD2 matches 9 bases. Germline assignment: CDR1 SGHRS and CDR2 YFSETQ. There are 18 residues in the CDR3. The J segment lost 4 bases and the V segment lost 4 bases, leaving 16 bases of the junction unmatched. Here the CDR3 reads CASSPASGSGSSPDTQYF. The CDR3 nucleotides read TGCGCCAGCAGCCCCGCATCGGGTAGCGGGAGTTCTCCAGATACGCAGTATTTT.

The table lists this clonotype with a count of one. V is TRBV6-5 and J is TRBJ1-5; possible D gene TRBD1, 6 bases. Germline V gene lookup returns CDR1 MNHEY and CDR2 SVGAGI. Trimming took off 4 bases at V and 0 bases at J, with 13 bases between the two ends. This CDR3 has 16 residues. The CDR3 DNA follows: TGTGCCAGCAGTTGGGTACAGGGTTTTAGCAATCAGCCCCAGCATTTT. Amino acid sequence: CASSWVQGFSNQPQHF.

This chain uses TRBV6-1 with TRBJ2-3, with a weak D call TRBD2 (5 bases). V gave up 3 bases and J gave up 0 bases, with 10 bases separating them. The CDR3 is 15 residues long. Germline V gene sequence: CDR1 MNHNS, CDR2 SASEGT. The CDR3: CASSDFGVSTDTQYF. CDR3 sequence (DNA): TGTGCCAGCAGTGACTTCGGGGTTAGCACAGATACGCAGTATTTT.

Many counts were recorded for this clonotype. The chain links TRBV19 to TRBJ1-2, with D uncertain. Trimming removed 10 bases at V and 2 bases at J, with 14 bases between. This CDR3 region has 13 residues. Germline CDR1 LNHDA, CDR2 SQIVND (reference sequence). The CDR3 coding sequence is TGTGCCACAGAGCTTGGAGCGAACTATGGCTACACCTTC. Translated, it gives CATELGANYGYTF. The full variable domain, rest sourced from reference TRBV19 and TRBJ1-2, is DGGITQSPKYLFRKEGQNVTLSCEQNLNHDAMYWYRQDPGQGLRLIYYSQIVNDFQKGDIAEGYSVSREKKESFPLTVTSAQKNPTAFYLCATELGANYGYTFGSGTRLTVV.